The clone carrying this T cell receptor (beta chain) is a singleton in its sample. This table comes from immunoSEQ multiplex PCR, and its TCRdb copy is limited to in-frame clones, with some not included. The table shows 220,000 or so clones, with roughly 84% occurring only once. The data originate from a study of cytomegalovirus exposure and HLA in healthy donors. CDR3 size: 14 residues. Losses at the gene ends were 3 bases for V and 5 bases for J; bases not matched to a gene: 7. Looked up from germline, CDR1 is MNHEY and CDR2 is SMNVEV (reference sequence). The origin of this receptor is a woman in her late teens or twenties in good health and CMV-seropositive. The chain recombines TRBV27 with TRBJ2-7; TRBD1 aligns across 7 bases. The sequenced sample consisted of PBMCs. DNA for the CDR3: TGTGCCAGCAGTTTCTCGACAGGGATCCACGAGCAGTACTTC. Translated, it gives CASSFSTGIHEQYF.